This T cell receptor (beta chain) was captured in a study of T-cell reconstitution after alpha-beta-depleted transplantation in children. Library preparation (for TCRbeta) was performed with unique molecular identifiers. MiXCR was run by TCRdb on the PCR reads, yielding one entry per CDR3 protein. The table lists 500,000 to 600,000 distinct CDR3 sequences, 15% to 20% of them singletons. Germline V gene sequence: CDR1 DFQATT, CDR2 SNEGSKA (reference sequence). This CDR3 has 14 residues. Trimming left V 0 bases short and J 4 bases short, with 13 bases between. The receptor was derived from a human donor who donated a stem cell graft to a child with acute lymphoblastic leukemia. Sequenced here: PBMCs from the stem cell graft donor, sampled from the stem cell graft. The chain combines TRBV20-1 with TRBJ2-7, with TRBD1 as a possible D gene (6 bases). CDR3: CSARDPIGQYEQYF. The CDR3 DNA reads TGCAGTGCTAGAGATCCCATCGGACAGTACGAGCAGTACTTC.